This T cell receptor (beta chain) was sequenced for a study of cytomegalovirus exposure and HLA in healthy donors. V lost 6 bases, J lost 4 bases, and 9 bases lay in between. CDR3 length: 12 residues. CDR1 LNHDA and CDR2 SQIVND come from the germline V gene (reference sequence). Primers: 60 Vbeta forward and 13 Jbeta reverse. Sequencing was performed with immunoSEQ multiplex PCR; in TCRdb, only in-frame clones are kept and a portion is missing. The sample has some 120,000 clones. The V gene is TRBV19, the J gene TRBJ1-2; D gene uncertain. This sequence originates from a woman aged 60-75 years in good health and CMV-seronegative. Sequenced material: PBMCs. In DNA, the CDR3 is TGTGCCAGTAGCCAACAGAGCTATGGCTACACCTTC. It is translated as CASSQQSYGYTF.